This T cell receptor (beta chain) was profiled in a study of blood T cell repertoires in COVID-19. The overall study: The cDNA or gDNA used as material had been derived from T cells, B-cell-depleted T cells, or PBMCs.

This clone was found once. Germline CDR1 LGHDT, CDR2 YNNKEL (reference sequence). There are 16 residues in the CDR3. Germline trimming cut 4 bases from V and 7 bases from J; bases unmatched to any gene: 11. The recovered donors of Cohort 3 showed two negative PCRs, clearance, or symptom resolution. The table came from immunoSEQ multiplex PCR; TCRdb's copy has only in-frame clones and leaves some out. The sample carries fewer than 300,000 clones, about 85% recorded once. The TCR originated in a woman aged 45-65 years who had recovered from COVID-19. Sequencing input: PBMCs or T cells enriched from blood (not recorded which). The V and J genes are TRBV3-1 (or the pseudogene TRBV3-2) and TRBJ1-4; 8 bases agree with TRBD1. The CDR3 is CASSPTQGVRSEKLFF. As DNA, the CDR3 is TGTGCCAGCAGCCCTACACAGGGGGTGAGGAGTGAAAAACTGTTTTTT.